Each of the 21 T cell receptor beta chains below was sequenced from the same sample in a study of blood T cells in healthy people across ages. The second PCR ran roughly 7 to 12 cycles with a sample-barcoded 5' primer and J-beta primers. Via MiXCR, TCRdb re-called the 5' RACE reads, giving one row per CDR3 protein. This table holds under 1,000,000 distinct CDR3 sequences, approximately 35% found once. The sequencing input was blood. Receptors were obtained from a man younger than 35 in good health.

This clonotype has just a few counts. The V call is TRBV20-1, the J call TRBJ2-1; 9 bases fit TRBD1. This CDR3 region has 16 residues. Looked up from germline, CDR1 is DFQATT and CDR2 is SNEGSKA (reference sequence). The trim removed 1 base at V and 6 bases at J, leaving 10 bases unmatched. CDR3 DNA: TGCAGTGCTAGAGCATCGGGACAGGGTTCTTCCAATGAGCAGTTCTTC. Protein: CSARASGQGSSNEQFF.

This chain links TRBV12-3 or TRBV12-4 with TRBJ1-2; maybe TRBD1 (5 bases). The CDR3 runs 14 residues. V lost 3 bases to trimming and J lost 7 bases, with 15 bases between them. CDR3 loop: CASSLGSGRAGYTF. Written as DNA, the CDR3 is TGTGCCAGCAGTTTGGGGTCCGGCAGGGCTGGCTACACCTTC.

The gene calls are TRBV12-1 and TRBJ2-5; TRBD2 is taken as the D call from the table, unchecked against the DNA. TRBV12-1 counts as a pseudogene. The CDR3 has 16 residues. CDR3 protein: CASSFVPGLLLLKQYF. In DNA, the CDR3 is TGTGCCAGCAGCTTTGTGCCGGGACTACTCCTTTTGAAGCAGTACTTC.

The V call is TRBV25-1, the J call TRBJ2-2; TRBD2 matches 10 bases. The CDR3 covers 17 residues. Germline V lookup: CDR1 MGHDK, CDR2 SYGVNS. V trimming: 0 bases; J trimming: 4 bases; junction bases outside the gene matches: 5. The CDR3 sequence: CASSEYVLAGSTGELFF. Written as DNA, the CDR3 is TGTGCCAGCAGTGAATATGTACTAGCGGGATCCACCGGGGAGCTGTTTTTT. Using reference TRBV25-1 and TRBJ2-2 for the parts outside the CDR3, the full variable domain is EADIYQTPRYLVIGTGKKITLECSQTMGHDKMYWYQQDPGMELHLIHYSYGVNSTEKGDLSSESTVSRIRTEHFPLTLESARPSHTSQYLCASSEYVLAGSTGELFFGEGSRLTVL.

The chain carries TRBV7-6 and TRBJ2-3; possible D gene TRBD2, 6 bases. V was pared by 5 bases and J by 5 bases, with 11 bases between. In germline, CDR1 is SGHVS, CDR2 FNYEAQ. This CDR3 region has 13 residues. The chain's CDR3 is CASSPRSGDTQYF. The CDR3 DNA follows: TGTGCCAGCAGCCCTCGTAGCGGAGATACGCAGTATTTT.

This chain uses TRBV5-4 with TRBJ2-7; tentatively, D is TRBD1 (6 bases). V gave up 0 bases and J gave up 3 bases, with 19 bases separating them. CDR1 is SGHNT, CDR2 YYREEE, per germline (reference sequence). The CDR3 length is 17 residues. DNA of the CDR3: TGTGCCAGCAGCTTGGGGTCTTCAGTGGCAGGGGTCTACGAGCAGTACTTC. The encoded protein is CASSLGSSVAGVYEQYF.

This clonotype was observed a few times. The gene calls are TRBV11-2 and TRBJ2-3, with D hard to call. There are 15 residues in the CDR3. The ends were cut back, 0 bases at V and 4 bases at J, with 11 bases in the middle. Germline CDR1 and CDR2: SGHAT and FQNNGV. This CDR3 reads CASSLDRGNADTQYF. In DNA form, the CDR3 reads TGTGCCAGCAGCTTAGATCGTGGGAACGCAGATACGCAGTATTTT.

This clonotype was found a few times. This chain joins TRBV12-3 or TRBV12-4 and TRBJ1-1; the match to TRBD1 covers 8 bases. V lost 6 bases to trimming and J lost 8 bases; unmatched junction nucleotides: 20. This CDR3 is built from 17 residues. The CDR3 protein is CASSPRTGKAYVEEAFF. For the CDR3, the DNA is TGTGCCAGCAGCCCCCGGACAGGGAAGGCATATGTTGAAGAAGCTTTCTTT.

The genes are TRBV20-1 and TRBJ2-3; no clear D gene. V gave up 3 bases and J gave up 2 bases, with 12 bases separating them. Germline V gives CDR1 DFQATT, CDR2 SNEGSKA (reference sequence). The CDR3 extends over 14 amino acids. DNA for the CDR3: TGCAGTGCTAGTAGCAACAGCCACACAGATACGCAGTATTTT. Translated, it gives CSASSNSHTDTQYF.

The CDR3 sequence is CASSYRSSNQPQHF. The CDR3 region has the DNA TGTGCCAGCAGCTATAGAAGTAGCAATCAGCCCCAGCATTTT. The chain has TRBV7-2 and TRBJ1-5, with no clear D. Trimming pared 4 bases from V and 0 bases from J, leaving 7 bases between. This CDR3 comprises 14 residues. Germline lookup yields CDR1 SGHTA and CDR2 FQGNSA.

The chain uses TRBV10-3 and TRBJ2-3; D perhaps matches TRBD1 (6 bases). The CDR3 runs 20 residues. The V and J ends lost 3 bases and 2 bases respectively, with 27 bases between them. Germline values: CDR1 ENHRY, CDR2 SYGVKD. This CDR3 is CAISEEPGQGGPPITDTQYF. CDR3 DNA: TGTGCCATCAGTGAAGAACCGGGACAAGGAGGACCGCCAATCACAGATACGCAGTATTTT.

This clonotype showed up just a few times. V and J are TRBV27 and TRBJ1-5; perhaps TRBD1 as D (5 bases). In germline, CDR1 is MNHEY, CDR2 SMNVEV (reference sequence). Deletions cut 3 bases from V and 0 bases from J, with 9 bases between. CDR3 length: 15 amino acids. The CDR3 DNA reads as TGTGCCAGCAGTTTCCGGAGGGGTAGCAATCAGCCCCAGCATTTT. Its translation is CASSFRRGSNQPQHF.

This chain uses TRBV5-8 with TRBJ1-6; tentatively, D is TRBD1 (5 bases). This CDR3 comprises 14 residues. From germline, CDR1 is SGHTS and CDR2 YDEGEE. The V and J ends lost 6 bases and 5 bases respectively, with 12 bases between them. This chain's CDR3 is CASTRTGHNSPLHF. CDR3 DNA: TGTGCCAGCACGCGGACGGGACATAATTCACCCCTCCACTTT.

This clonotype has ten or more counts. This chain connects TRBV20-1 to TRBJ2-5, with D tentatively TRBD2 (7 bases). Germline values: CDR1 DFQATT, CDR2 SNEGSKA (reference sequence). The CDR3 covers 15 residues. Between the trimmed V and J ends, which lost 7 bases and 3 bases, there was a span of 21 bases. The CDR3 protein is CSVEGVRGPEETQYF. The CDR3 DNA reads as TGCAGTGTTGAGGGAGTGCGGGGGCCTGAAGAGACCCAGTACTTC.

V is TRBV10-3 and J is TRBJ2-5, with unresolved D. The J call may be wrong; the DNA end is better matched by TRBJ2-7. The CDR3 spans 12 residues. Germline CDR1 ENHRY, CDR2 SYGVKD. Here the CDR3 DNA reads TGTGCCATCAGTGAGTCGCTCTACGAGCAGTACTTC. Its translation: CAISESLYEQYF.

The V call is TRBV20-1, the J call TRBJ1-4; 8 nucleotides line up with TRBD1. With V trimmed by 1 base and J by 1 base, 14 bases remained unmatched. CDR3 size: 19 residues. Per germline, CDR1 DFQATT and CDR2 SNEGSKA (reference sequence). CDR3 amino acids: CSARVSSGQGSGTNEKLFF. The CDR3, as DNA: TGCAGTGCTAGAGTTTCGTCCGGACAGGGTTCGGGAACTAATGAAAAACTGTTTTTT.

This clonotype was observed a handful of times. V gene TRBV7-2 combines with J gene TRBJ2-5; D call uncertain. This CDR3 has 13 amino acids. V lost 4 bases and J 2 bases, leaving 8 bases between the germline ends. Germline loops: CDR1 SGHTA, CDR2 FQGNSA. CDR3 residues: CASSSRYQETQYF. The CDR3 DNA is TGTGCCAGCAGCTCCAGATATCAAGAGACCCAGTACTTC.

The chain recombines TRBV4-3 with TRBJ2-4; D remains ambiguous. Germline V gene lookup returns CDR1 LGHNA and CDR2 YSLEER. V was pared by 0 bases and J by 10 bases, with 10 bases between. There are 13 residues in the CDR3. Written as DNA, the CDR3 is TGCGCCAGCAGCCAAGATTCCCATGGGATTCAGTACTTC. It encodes CASSQDSHGIQYF.

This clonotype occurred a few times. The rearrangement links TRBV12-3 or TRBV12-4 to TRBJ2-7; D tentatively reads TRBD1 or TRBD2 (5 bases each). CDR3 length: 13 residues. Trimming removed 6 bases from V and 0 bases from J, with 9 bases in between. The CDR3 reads CASRTGTSYEQYF. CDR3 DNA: TGTGCCAGCAGGACCGGGACCTCCTACGAGCAGTACTTC.

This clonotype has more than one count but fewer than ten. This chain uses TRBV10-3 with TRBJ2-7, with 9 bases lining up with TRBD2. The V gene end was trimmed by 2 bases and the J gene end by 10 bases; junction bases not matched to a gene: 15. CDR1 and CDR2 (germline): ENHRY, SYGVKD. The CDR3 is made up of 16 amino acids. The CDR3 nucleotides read TGTGCCATCAGTGAGCTGACTAGCGGAGGTCCTGGAACCCAGTACTTC. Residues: CAISELTSGGPGTQYF.

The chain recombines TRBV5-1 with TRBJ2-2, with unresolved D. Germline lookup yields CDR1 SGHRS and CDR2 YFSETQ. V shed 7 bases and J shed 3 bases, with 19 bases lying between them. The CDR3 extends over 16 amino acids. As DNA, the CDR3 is TGCGCCAGCGGCCTGCGAACGGACGAACACACCGGGGAGCTGTTTTTT. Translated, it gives CASGLRTDEHTGELFF.